Below, one T cell receptor delta chain is given with its context. Its antigen is not yet known. Only one base separates this from a far larger clonotype, so it likely reflects a read error. The DNA is omitted, as the CDR3 cannot be located on it reliably, and the CDR3 follows TCRdb's listing. Additional DNA sequences in this sample encode the identical CDR3. These data originate in a study of gamma-delta chains in newborns, infants, children (dated by TCRdb to between 2018 and 2021). Looking at the study overall: According to the title of the study, polyclonal expansion of innate gammadelta T cells immediately after birth is driven by microbial exposure. The study examined the way microbial exposure affected innate gammadelta T cell populations in human newborns right after birth.

TCRdb lists the instrument as Illumina MiSeq. Public reads were reanalyzed in TCRdb with CATT, and rows carrying the same DNA were merged afterwards. This sample holds 1,100 to 1,500 delta-chain clones; roughly 1.1% were observed only once. Approximately 24% of the sample lies in the top ten. Source material: blood. The TCR comes from a child in good health.

CDR3 loop: CSVLLCSNRTEGTNTDKLIF. The chain uses TRAV29/DV5 and TRDJ1; the D segment call TRDD3 is taken from the table without a DNA check. The CDR3 runs 20 amino acids, cysteine and phenylalanine included. CDR1 NSMFDY and CDR2 ISSIKDK are derived from the germline V gene.